The 30 T cell receptor beta chains in this list originate from one sample, sequenced in a study of blood T cell repertoires in COVID-19. TCRdb's table, derived via immunoSEQ multiplex PCR, lists solely in-frame clones and lacks some. Here the sample spans 290,000 or so clones, about 87% being singletons. The material sequenced was peripheral blood. These receptor sequences come from a man in his sixties or seventies with acute or convalescent COVID-19.

CDR3 residues: CASSYPTGGNEKLFF. For the CDR3, the DNA is TGTGCCAGCAGTTACCCGACAGGGGGTAATGAAAAACTGTTTTTT. The rearrangement links TRBV6-2 or TRBV6-3 to TRBJ1-4, with TRBD1 identical over 9 bases. This CDR3 contains 15 residues. V lost 2 bases and J lost 4; bases outside the gene matches: 2. Germline V gene data show CDR1 as MNHEY and CDR2 as SVGEGT.

This clone was observed at least ten times. The chain employs TRBV7-2 and TRBJ2-5; maybe TRBD2 (5 bases). Deletions cut 5 bases from V and 1 base from J, with 11 bases between. CDR1 and CDR2 (germline): SGHTA, FQGNSA. This CDR3 has 14 amino acids. The CDR3 DNA is TGTGCCAGCAGCAGCTCGGGGTCCCAAGAGACCCAGTACTTC. It is translated as CASSSSGSQETQYF.

The V and J genes are TRBV28 and TRBJ2-1; TRBD2 aligns across 10 bases. The CDR3 loop spans 17 amino acids. Germline V lookup: CDR1 MDHEN, CDR2 SYDVKM. V lost 1 base, J lost 5 bases, and 8 bases stayed unmatched. CDR3 region: CASSLSLAGDLDNEQFF. CDR3 DNA sequence: TGTGCCAGCAGTTTATCCCTAGCGGGGGACCTTGACAATGAGCAGTTCTTC.

The V gene is TRBV4-2, the J gene TRBJ2-7, with D possibly matching TRBD2 (6 bases). The V and J ends lost 1 base and 3 bases respectively, with 13 bases between them. Per the germline V gene, CDR1 is LGHNA and CDR2 is YNFKEQ. The CDR3 is 15 amino acids. In DNA form, the CDR3 reads TGTGCCAGCAGCCAAGGTGGAGGGGTTGGCTACGAGCAGTACTTC. It translates to CASSQGGGVGYEQYF.

This clone was recorded once. The chain combines TRBV18 with TRBJ1-3; possible D gene TRBD1, 6 bases. Germline loops: CDR1 KGHSH, CDR2 LQKENI. This CDR3 is built from 16 residues. V lost 2 bases and J lost 7, with 18 bases in between. In nucleotides, the CDR3 is TGTGCCAGCTCACCAAACAGGGTTGGGGGAGCCAACACCATATATTTT. Its translation: CASSPNRVGGANTIYF. Full variable domain (missing parts from reference TRBV18 and TRBJ1-3): NAGVMQNPRHLVRRRGQEARLRCSPMKGHSHVYWYRQLPEEGLKFMVYLQKENIIDESGMPKERFSAEFPKEGPSILRIQQVVRGDSAAYFCASSPNRVGGANTIYFGEGSWLTVV.

The chain carries TRBV21-1 and TRBJ1-3. TRBV21-1 is a pseudogene locus. This CDR3 contains 18 residues. The DNA for the CDR3 is TGTGCCAGCACCGGCGTGCGGGGGGGCCCAGCGTCTGGAAACACCATATATTTT. It is translated as CASTGVRGGPASGNTIYF.

This clone has more than one count but fewer than ten. The chain couples TRBV7-2 to TRBJ2-7; the D is unclear. Germline CDR1 and CDR2: SGHTA and FQGNSA. The CDR3 is 13 residues long. V was shortened by 6 bases and J by 1 base, with 10 bases between the two germline ends. CDR3: CASRPTDSYEQYF. CDR3 nucleotides: TGTGCCAGCAGGCCTACAGATTCCTACGAGCAGTACTTC.

Worth noting for this clone: One end of the junction is discordant with germline, which a read error may explain. The J gene is TRBJ2-5, the V gene TRBV7-2; 15 bases are shared with TRBD2. From germline, CDR1 is SGHTA and CDR2 FQGNSA. The CDR3 has 18 residues. In DNA form, the CDR3 reads TGTGCCAGCAGTTTAGGGACTAGCGGGAGGCCCCACCAAGAGACCCAGTACTTC. It specifies CASSLGTSGRPHQETQYF. Supplemented by reference TRBV7-2 and TRBJ2-5, the full variable domain reads GAGVSQSPSNKVTEKGKDVELRCDPISGHTALYWYRQSLGQGLEFLIYFQGNSAPDKSGLPSDRFSAERTGGSVSTLTIQRTQQEDSAVYLCASSLGTSGRPHQETQYFGPGTRLLVL.

This clone has only a few counts. The chain recombines TRBV4-2 with TRBJ2-1; the match to TRBD1 covers 7 bases. CDR3 size: 13 residues. CDR1 LGHNA and CDR2 YNFKEQ come from the germline V gene. Trimming at V came to 3 bases and at J to 5 bases, leaving 1 base not matched to a gene. The CDR3: CASSHGTDNEQFF. CDR3 coding DNA: TGTGCCAGCAGCCACGGGACAGACAATGAGCAGTTCTTC.

The J gene is TRBJ2-7, the V gene TRBV27, with D possibly being TRBD2 (6 bases). Germline CDR1 is MNHEY and CDR2 is SMNVEV (reference sequence). This CDR3 is 13 amino acids long. V lost 6 bases and J 3 bases, leaving 12 bases between the germline ends. The chain's CDR3 is CASRRDSHYEQYF. The DNA of the CDR3 is TGTGCCAGCAGACGGGACTCTCACTACGAGCAGTACTTC.

V gene TRBV3-1 (or the pseudogene TRBV3-2) combines with J gene TRBJ2-3; 7 nucleotides align to TRBD2. With 4 bases clipped from V and 7 bases from J, the junction kept 8 bases outside the gene matches. Per germline, CDR1 LGHDT and CDR2 YNNKEL (reference sequence). CDR3 length: 14 residues. The chain's CDR3 is CASSPPGLGNTQYF. The CDR3 region has the DNA TGTGCCAGCAGCCCCCCCGGACTAGGAAATACGCAGTATTTT.

This rearrangement joins TRBV4-2 to TRBJ2-3; TRBD2 aligns across 8 bases. The CDR3 extends over 15 amino acids. The ends lost 3 bases at V and 5 bases at J; junction bases unmatched: 7. Looked up from germline, CDR1 is LGHNA and CDR2 is YNFKEQ. For the CDR3, the DNA is TGTGCCAGCAGCCAGGGGACTAGGTTTAGAGATACGCAGTATTTT. Its protein is CASSQGTRFRDTQYF.

V and J are TRBV3-1 (or the pseudogene TRBV3-2) and TRBJ1-5; 8 bases fit TRBD1. CDR3 length: 15 residues. Germline V gives CDR1 LGHDT, CDR2 YNNKEL (reference sequence). V gave up 4 bases and J gave up 7 bases; unmatched junction bases: 9. CDR3 in DNA: TGTGCCAGCAGCCTTGGACAGGGAGTCAGGCAGCCCCAGCATTTT. It yields the protein CASSLGQGVRQPQHF.

The chain couples TRBV28 to TRBJ2-7, with TRBD1 matching over 9 bases. The J segment lost 1 base and the V segment lost 3 bases, leaving 1 base of the junction unmatched. CDR3 size: 14 residues. Germline values: CDR1 MDHEN, CDR2 SYDVKM. CDR3 loop: CASSFGTGSYEQYF. In DNA, the CDR3 is TGTGCCAGCAGTTTTGGGACAGGGTCCTACGAGCAGTACTTC.

This clone was counted a single time. At one end the junction does not follow the germline gene, possibly because of a read error. The chain carries TRBV4-3 and TRBJ1-4; D is uncertain. The CDR3 length is 16 residues. Germline assignment: CDR1 LGHNA and CDR2 YSLEER. The chain's CDR3 is CASSQDSREDNEKLFF. In DNA form, the CDR3 reads TGCGCCAGCAGCCAAGATAGTCGGGAGGATAATGAAAAACTATTTTTT.

The chain carries TRBV20-1 and TRBJ1-4; no clear D. Trimming removed 3 bases from V and 5 bases from J, with 13 bases in between. Per the germline V gene, CDR1 is DFQATT and CDR2 is SNEGSKA (reference sequence). The CDR3 runs to 14 residues. The CDR3 nucleotides read TGCAGTGCTAGTAATTCACAAACGAATGAAAAACTGTTTTTT. It is translated as CSASNSQTNEKLFF.

This chain joins TRBV18 and TRBJ2-5; a possible D gene is TRBD2 (6 bases). Trimming removed 6 bases at V and 4 bases at J, with 12 bases between. This CDR3 has 13 amino acids. CDR1 is KGHSH and CDR2 is LQKENI in the germline V gene. The CDR3, as DNA: TGTGCCAGCTCTCCGACTAGAGGAGAGACCCAGTACTTC. It translates to CASSPTRGETQYF.

The J gene is TRBJ2-1, the V gene TRBV12-3 or TRBV12-4; possible D gene TRBD2, 6 bases. V dropped 4 bases and J dropped 14 bases, with 15 bases sitting between them. CDR3 length equals 12 residues. CDR3 DNA sequence: TGTGCCAGCAGTTCGACGACTAGTCGGGAGTTCTTC. Its protein product is CASSSTTSREFF.

CDR3 in amino acids: CASSVGVSRNTEAFF. DNA of the CDR3: TGTGCCAGCAGCGTAGGCGTTAGCAGGAACACTGAAGCTTTCTTT. The chain couples TRBV9 to TRBJ1-1, with D unresolved. The germline V gene encodes CDR1 SGDLS and CDR2 YYNGEE. There are 15 residues in the CDR3. Trimming took 0 bases from V and 1 from J, leaving 10 bases between them. Looking up the rest from reference TRBV9 and TRBJ1-1 gives the full variable domain: DSGVTQTPKHLITATGQRVTLRCSPRSGDLSVYWYQQSLDQGLQFLIQYYNGEERAKGNILERFSAQQFPDLHSELNLSSLELGDSALYFCASSVGVSRNTEAFFGQGTRLTVV.

The chain is built from TRBV7-2 and TRBJ1-2; 7 bases align to TRBD1. CDR3 size: 15 residues. Germline CDR1 and CDR2: SGHTA and FQGNSA. V shed 8 bases, J shed 3 bases, and the junction held 12 bases outside the gene matches. The CDR3 bases are TGTGCCAGCCGCGCTAGAGCCGGGACAGACTATGGCTACACCTTC. This translates into CASRARAGTDYGYTF.

J is TRBJ2-5 and V is TRBV3-1 (or the pseudogene TRBV3-2), with D unresolved. Germline CDR1 reads LGHDT; CDR2 reads YNNKEL (reference sequence). V was cut by 2 bases and J by 5 bases, with 6 bases left in between. This CDR3 has 12 amino acids. CDR3 DNA: TGTGCCAGCAGCCAAAGTCGGGAGACCCAGTACTTC. This translates into CASSQSRETQYF.

The chain combines TRBV7-4 with TRBJ1-4; D gene uncertain. Germline V gene data show CDR1 as SGHVT and CDR2 as SQSDAQ. V was pared by 0 bases and J by 7 bases, with 12 bases between. This CDR3 is built from 15 residues. The CDR3 region has the DNA TGTGCCAGCAGCTTAGCGCGGTACGGCATTGAAAAACTGTTTTTT. Translating gives CASSLARYGIEKLFF. Full variable domain (outside the CDR3, taken from reference TRBV7-4 and TRBJ1-4): GAGVSQSPRYKVAKRGRDVALRCDSISGHVTLYWYRQTLGQGSEVLTYSQSDAQRDKSGRPSGRFSAERPERSVSTLKIQRTEQGDSAVYLCASSLARYGIEKLFFGSGTQLSVL.

The chain is built from TRBV5-5 and TRBJ1-3; D unclear. V shed 5 bases and J shed 0 bases, with 9 bases lying between them. The germline CDR1 and CDR2 sequences are SGHKS and YYEKEE (reference sequence). CDR3 length: 14 amino acids. The DNA for the CDR3 is TGTGCCAGCAGTCCGGGTCCCTCTGGAAACACCATATATTTT. Translating gives CASSPGPSGNTIYF.

The chain employs TRBV5-1 and TRBJ2-1, with D possibly matching TRBD1 (6 bases). CDR1 SGHRS and CDR2 YFSETQ come from the germline V gene. This CDR3 is 15 amino acids long. Trimming stripped 2 bases from V and 6 bases from J, with 15 bases between. The CDR3 protein is CASSLQGQDGNEQFF. For the CDR3, the DNA is TGCGCCAGCAGCTTACAGGGTCAGGATGGCAATGAGCAGTTCTTC.

This chain joins TRBV28 and TRBJ2-7; perhaps TRBD1 as D (6 bases). This CDR3 has 13 residues. Trimming cost V 6 bases and J 2 bases, with 11 bases left between them. Germline CDR1 reads MDHEN; CDR2 reads SYDVKM. The CDR3 spells CASRKQGTYEQYF. The CDR3 DNA follows: TGTGCCAGCAGGAAACAGGGAACCTACGAGCAGTACTTC.

The V and J genes are TRBV4-3 and TRBJ1-6, with D perhaps TRBD1 (6 bases). Germline V CDR1 and CDR2: LGHNA, YSLEER. This CDR3 spans 16 amino acids. The germline V and J ends were trimmed by 0 bases and 7 bases, with 13 bases remaining between them. In DNA form, the CDR3 reads TGCGCCAGCAGCCAAGAGGTACAGGGTCGAAATTCACCCCTCCACTTT. Encoded protein: CASSQEVQGRNSPLHF.

The CDR3 DNA is TGTGCCTGGGGCCTGGCCATCTCTGGGGCCAACGTCCTGACTTTC. This encodes CAWGLAISGANVLTF. V gene TRBV30 combines with J gene TRBJ2-6, with no clear D. This CDR3 has 15 amino acids. CDR1 and CDR2 from the germline V gene are GTSNPN and SVGIG (reference sequence). V was cut by 5 bases and J by 0 bases, with 11 bases left in between.

The rearrangement joins TRBV5-5 to TRBJ2-2, with D maybe TRBD1 (6 bases). Deletions cut 3 bases from V and 1 base from J, with 13 bases between. The CDR3 runs 16 residues. Per the germline V gene, CDR1 is SGHKS and CDR2 is YYEKEE (reference sequence). The CDR3 nucleotides read TGTGCCAGCAGCTCAACCCCAGGGGTGAACACCGGGGAGCTGTTTTTT. This translates into CASSSTPGVNTGELFF.

CDR3 sequence (DNA): TGTGCCAGCAGGGCAGGGCAAAACACCGGGGAGCTGTTTTTT. Its protein product is CASRAGQNTGELFF. The J gene is TRBJ2-2, the V gene TRBV28; maybe TRBD1 (5 bases). V lost 6 bases and J lost 2, with 10 bases in between. Germline V CDR1 and CDR2: MDHEN, SYDVKM. The CDR3 runs 14 residues.

This chain links TRBV28 with TRBJ2-1; 7 bases align to TRBD1. Trimming removed 3 bases from V and 15 bases from J; junction bases left unmatched: 5. This CDR3 comprises 11 residues. The V gene's germline CDR1 is MDHEN and CDR2 SYDVKM. As DNA, the CDR3 is TGTGCCAGCAGTTTTAGAGGGGGCGGGTTCTTC. This sequence encodes CASSFRGGGFF. The full variable domain, rest sourced from reference TRBV28 and TRBJ2-1, is DVKVTQSSRYLVKRTGEKVFLECVQDMDHENMFWYRQDPGLGLRLIYFSYDVKMKEKGDIPEGYSVSREKKERFSLILESASTNQTSMYLCASSFRGGGFFGPGTRLTVL.